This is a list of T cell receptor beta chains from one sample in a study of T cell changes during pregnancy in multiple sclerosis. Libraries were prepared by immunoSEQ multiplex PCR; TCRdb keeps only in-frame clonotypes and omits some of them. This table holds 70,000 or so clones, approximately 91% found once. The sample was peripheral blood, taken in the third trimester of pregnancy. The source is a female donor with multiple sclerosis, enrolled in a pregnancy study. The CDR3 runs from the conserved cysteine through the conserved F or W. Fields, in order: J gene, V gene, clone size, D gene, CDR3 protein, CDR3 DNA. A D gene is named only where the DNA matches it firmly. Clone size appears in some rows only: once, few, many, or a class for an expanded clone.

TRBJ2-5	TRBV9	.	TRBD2	CASSVVDSGGTQYF	TGTGCCAGCAGCGTAGTGGACTCGGGAGGGACCCAGTACTTC
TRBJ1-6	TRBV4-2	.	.	CASSQGLQGLDNSPLHF	TGTGCCAGCAGCCAAGGGCTACAGGGCCTTGACAATTCACCCCTCCACTTT
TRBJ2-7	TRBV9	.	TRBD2	CASSVVGLAGGPYEQYF	TGTGCCAGCAGCGTAGTGGGACTAGCGGGGGGGCCGTACGAGCAGTACTTC
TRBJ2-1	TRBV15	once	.	CATSRLRGYAPNEQFF	TGTGCCACCAGCCGCCTAAGAGGGTATGCTCCCAATGAGCAGTTCTTC
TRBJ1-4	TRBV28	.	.	CASSAPGPGVKLFF	TGTGCCAGCAGTGCCCCGGGTCCCGGGGTAAAACTGTTTTTT
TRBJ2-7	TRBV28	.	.	CASSFSPVFYEQYF	TGTGCCAGCAGTTTTTCCCCAGTTTTCTACGAGCAGTACTTC
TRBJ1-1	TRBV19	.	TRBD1	CASSPYRGRGTEAFF	TGTGCCAGTAGTCCCTACAGGGGAAGGGGGACTGAAGCTTTCTTT
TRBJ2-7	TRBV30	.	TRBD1	CAWSNDREFFYEQYF	TGTGCCTGGAGTAATGACAGGGAATTTTTTTACGAGCAGTACTTC
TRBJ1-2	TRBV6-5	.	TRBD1	CASRPPGQLHYGYTF	TGTGCCAGCAGGCCTCCGGGACAGTTACACTATGGCTACACCTTC
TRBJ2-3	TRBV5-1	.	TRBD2	CASSLTSGGPDTQYF	TGCGCCAGCAGCCTGACTAGCGGGGGGCCAGATACGCAGTATTTT
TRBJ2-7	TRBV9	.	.	CASSVGGLPTYEQYF	TGTGCCAGCAGCGTAGGGGGACTCCCAACCTACGAGCAGTACTTC
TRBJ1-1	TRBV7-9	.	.	CASSRTGMNTEAFF	TGTGCCAGCAGTCGTACAGGGATGAACACTGAAGCTTTCTTT
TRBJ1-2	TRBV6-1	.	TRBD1	CASSTTRDSLYGYTF	TGTGCCAGCAGTACAACACGGGACAGCCTCTATGGCTACACCTTC
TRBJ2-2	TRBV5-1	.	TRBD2	CASSLDGGAPGTGELFF	TGCGCCAGCAGCTTGGACGGGGGGGCCCCGGGTACCGGGGAGCTGTTTTTT
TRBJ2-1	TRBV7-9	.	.	CASSAGTYNEQFF	TGTGCCAGCAGCGCCGGGACCTACAATGAGCAGTTCTTC
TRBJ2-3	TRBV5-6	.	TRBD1	CASSQGTGHTDTQYF	TGTGCCAGCAGCCAGGGGACAGGGCACACAGATACGCAGTATTTT
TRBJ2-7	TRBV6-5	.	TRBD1	CASTWDRGSYEQYF	TGTGCCAGCACCTGGGACAGGGGCTCCTACGAGCAGTACTTC
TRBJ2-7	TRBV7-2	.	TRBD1	CASRYFISGGTYEQYF	TGTGCCAGCAGGTATTTTATATCAGGGGGAACCTACGAGCAGTACTTC
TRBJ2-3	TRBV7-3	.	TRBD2	CASSQKTSGGTDTQYF	TGTGCCAGCAGCCAAAAGACTAGCGGGGGCACAGATACGCAGTATTTT
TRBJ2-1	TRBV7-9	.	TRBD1	CASSHRDRGNEQFF	TGTGCCAGCAGCCACCGGGACAGGGGTAATGAGCAGTTCTTC
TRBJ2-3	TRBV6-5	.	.	CASGFLGTDTQYF	TGTGCCAGCGGCTTTCTAGGCACAGATACGCAGTATTTT
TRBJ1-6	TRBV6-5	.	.	CASNDSPAVSTLHF	TGTGCCAGCAACGACTCCCCGGCCGTGAGTACCCTCCACTTT
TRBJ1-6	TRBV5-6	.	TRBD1	CASSRIEGASPLHF	TGTGCCAGCAGCAGGATAGAGGGGGCGTCACCCCTCCACTTT
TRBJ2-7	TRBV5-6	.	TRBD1	CASSLPGQTYEQYF	TGTGCCAGCAGCTTACCGGGACAGACCTACGAGCAGTACTTC
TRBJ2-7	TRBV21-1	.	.	CASSNPGGGPSYEQYF	TGTGCCAGCAGCAATCCGGGCGGGGGGCCCTCCTACGAGCAGTACTTC
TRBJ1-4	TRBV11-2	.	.	CASSPGSANEKLFF	TGTGCCAGCAGCCCCGGTTCCGCTAATGAAAAACTGTTTTTT
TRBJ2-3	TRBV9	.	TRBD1	CASSVSAGGRTDTQYF	TGTGCCAGCAGCGTGAGTGCAGGGGGAAGAACAGATACGCAGTATTTT
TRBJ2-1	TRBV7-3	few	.	CASSSDRYNEQFF	TGTGCCAGCAGCTCTGACAGATACAATGAGCAGTTCTTC
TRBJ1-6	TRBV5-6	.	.	CASSFRGFDSPLHF	TGTGCCAGCAGCTTTAGGGGGTTTGATTCACCCCTCCACTTT
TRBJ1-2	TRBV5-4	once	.	CASSLGYSNYGYTF	TGTGCCAGCAGCTTGGGGTACAGCAACTATGGCTACACCTTC
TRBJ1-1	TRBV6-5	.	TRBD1	CASSFSRGRTEAFF	TGTGCCAGCAGTTTTAGCAGGGGGAGAACTGAAGCTTTCTTT
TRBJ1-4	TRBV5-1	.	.	CASSPSPAELSGEKLFF	TGCGCCAGCAGCCCCTCGCCGGCCGAACTAAGTGGGGAAAAACTGTTTTTT
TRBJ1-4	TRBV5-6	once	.	CASSFRGREGKLFF	TGTGCCAGCAGCTTCCGGGGTCGGGAGGGAAAACTGTTTTTT